These 18 T cell receptor beta chains share one sample of origin, sequenced in a study of cytomegalovirus exposure and HLA in healthy donors. Primers for the PCR totalled 60 Vbeta and 13 Jbeta. TCRdb's copy holds only in-frame clones and misses some; the assay was immunoSEQ multiplex PCR. The sample table includes 150,000 to 200,000 clones. The sequencing sample was made of PBMCs. The receptors were sampled from a man aged 25 to 40 in good health and CMV-seronegative.

The chain is built from TRBV4-3 and TRBJ2-7, with TRBD2 matching 7 bases. Trimming took 0 bases from V and 3 from J; bases not matched to a gene: 5. Germline loops: CDR1 LGHNA, CDR2 YSLEER. The CDR3 loop spans 15 amino acids. The DNA of the CDR3 is TGCGCCAGCAGCCAAGATAGGACTAGTGTCTACGAGCAGTACTTC. The encoded protein is CASSQDRTSVYEQYF.

The rearrangement links TRBV7-9 to TRBJ1-5, with 9 bases fitting TRBD1. Trimming at V came to 5 bases and at J to 5 bases, leaving 10 bases not matched to a gene. Germline CDR1 and CDR2: SEHNR and FQNEAQ (reference sequence). This CDR3 comprises 16 residues. CDR3 bases: TGTGCCAGCAGCGTAACGCCCACAGGGGGCTATCAGCCCCAGCATTTT. It specifies CASSVTPTGGYQPQHF.

The chain couples TRBV5-1 to TRBJ1-1; D perhaps matches TRBD1 (6 bases). The CDR3 totals 13 residues. The V end was cut by 0 bases, the J end by 11 bases, with 14 bases between. CDR1 and CDR2 from the germline V gene are SGHRS and YFSETQ. CDR3 in DNA: TGCGCCAGCAGCTTGGGGCAGGGGATGATGGCTTTCTTT. Its protein product is CASSLGQGMMAFF.

The chain uses TRBV6-1 and TRBJ1-1; 8 positions match TRBD1. Per germline, CDR1 MNHNS and CDR2 SASEGT. The V segment lost 11 bases and the J segment 10 bases; nucleotides outside the gene matches: 9. CDR3 size: 11 residues. CDR3 residues: CAATGVFGAFF. The DNA of the CDR3 is TGTGCCGCGACAGGGGTTTTTGGAGCTTTCTTT.

CDR3 loop: CASGAYTDTQYF. As DNA, the CDR3 is TGTGCCAGCGGAGCGTACACAGATACGCAGTATTTT. The gene calls are TRBV6-1 and TRBJ2-3; D unresolved. CDR1 MNHNS and CDR2 SASEGT come from the germline V gene. The CDR3 has 12 amino acids. V was shortened by 8 bases and J by 2 bases, with 8 bases between the two germline ends.

The gene calls are TRBV15 and TRBJ2-6, with no clear D. The V and J ends lost 0 bases and 4 bases respectively, with 7 bases between them. CDR3 length: 15 residues. From germline, CDR1 is LNHNV and CDR2 YYDKDF (reference sequence). CDR3 DNA sequence: TGTGCCACCAGCAGAGATCAGTCCGGGGCCAACGTCCTGACTTTC. Its protein is CATSRDQSGANVLTF.

This sequence joins TRBV5-1 and TRBJ2-7, with 9 bases aligning to TRBD2. Germline trimming cut 0 bases from V and 3 bases from J; bases unmatched to any gene: 4. Germline V gene lookup returns CDR1 SGHRS and CDR2 YFSETQ. This CDR3 spans 15 amino acids. The CDR3 here is CASSLVASGDYEQYF. DNA for the CDR3: TGCGCCAGCAGCTTGGTTGCTAGCGGGGACTACGAGCAGTACTTC. The full variable domain, rest sourced from reference TRBV5-1 and TRBJ2-7, is KAGVTQTPRYLIKTRGQQVTLSCSPISGHRSVSWYQQTPGQGLQFLFEYFSETQRNKGNFPGRFSGRQFSNSRSEMNVSTLELGDSALYLCASSLVASGDYEQYFGPGTRLTVT.

The CDR3 loop is CASSIVRGGELFF. CDR3 bases: TGTGCCAGTAGTATAGTACGCGGGGGGGAGCTGTTTTTT. The chain has TRBV19 and TRBJ2-2, with D possibly TRBD2 on 5 matching bases. The germline V and J ends were trimmed by 1 base and 8 bases, with 8 bases remaining between them. This CDR3 comprises 13 residues. Germline V lookup: CDR1 LNHDA, CDR2 SQIVND (reference sequence).

The gene calls are TRBV29-1 and TRBJ1-5, with D hard to call. The CDR3 is 13 amino acids. Germline CDR1 and CDR2: SQVTM and ANQGSEA. V dropped 4 bases and J dropped 4 bases, with 11 bases sitting between them. DNA of the CDR3: TGCAGCGTTGTCCCGGACTGGAATCAGCCCCAGCATTTT. Protein: CSVVPDWNQPQHF.

For the CDR3, the DNA is TGTGCCAGCAGTCCCCTCGCCCGGGAGCAGTACTTC. It is translated as CASSPLAREQYF. The chain uses TRBV28 and TRBJ2-7; D is unclear. Germline CDR1 is MDHEN and CDR2 is SYDVKM. Trimming pared 5 bases from V and 7 bases from J, leaving 12 bases between. This CDR3 is built from 12 residues.

The chain carries TRBV14 and TRBJ1-1; D may be TRBD1 (6 bases). Trimming stripped 1 base from V and 7 bases from J, with 16 bases between. Germline V gene data show CDR1 as SGHDN and CDR2 as FVKESK. The CDR3 sequence is 15 residues long. As DNA, the CDR3 is TGTGCCAGCAGCCAAGTACAGGGTTCGTTCGTTGAAGCTTTCTTT. This sequence encodes CASSQVQGSFVEAFF. The whole variable domain, filled in from reference TRBV14 and TRBJ1-1, reads EAGVTQFPSHSVIEKGQTVTLRCDPISGHDNLYWYRRVMGKEIKFLLHFVKESKQDESGMPNNRFLAERTGGTYSTLKVQPAELEDSGVYFCASSQVQGSFVEAFFGQGTRLTVV.

J is TRBJ2-1 and V is TRBV28; D unresolved. V lost 6 bases to trimming and J lost 8 bases, with 8 bases between them. This CDR3 contains 11 residues. Germline loops: CDR1 MDHEN, CDR2 SYDVKM. The CDR3 DNA follows: TGTGCCAGCAGCCCCTCAGATGAGCAGTTCTTC. This gives the protein CASSPSDEQFF.

The chain employs TRBV11-2 and TRBJ2-5; 9 nucleotides agree with TRBD2. Germline V lookup: CDR1 SGHAT, CDR2 FQNNGV. J lost 2 bases, V lost 3 bases, and 7 bases had no gene match. The CDR3 consists of 16 residues. CDR3 sequence reads: CASSLTPAGGQETQYF. DNA of the CDR3: TGTGCCAGCAGCTTGACCCCAGCGGGAGGACAAGAGACCCAGTACTTC.

J is TRBJ2-1 and V is TRBV7-9, with D perhaps matching TRBD2 (6 bases). The CDR3 covers 14 residues. CDR1 and CDR2 from the germline V gene are SEHNR and FQNEAQ (reference sequence). Trimming pared 0 bases from V and 8 bases from J, leaving 11 bases between. This CDR3 reads CASSLALEGHEQFF. CDR3 nucleotide sequence: TGTGCCAGCAGCTTAGCGCTGGAGGGTCATGAGCAGTTCTTC.

The rearrangement joins TRBV6-6 to TRBJ2-3; D is possibly TRBD2 (6 bases). Trimming shortened V by 2 bases and J by 1 base, and 13 bases separated the two germline ends. Germline CDR1 reads MNHNY; CDR2 reads SVGAGI (reference sequence). CDR3 length: 16 residues. CDR3 region: CASSYMQGGGTDTQYF. The CDR3 DNA follows: TGTGCCAGCAGTTACATGCAGGGAGGAGGCACAGATACGCAGTATTTT.

This chain uses TRBV30 with TRBJ2-7; TRBD1 might be the D (5 bases). The germline V gene encodes CDR1 GTSNPN and CDR2 SVGIG (reference sequence). This CDR3 has 12 residues. Trimming pared 6 bases from V and 1 base from J, leaving 10 bases between. CDR3 nucleotides: TGTGCCTGCAACAGGAATTCCTACGAGCAGTACTTC. This encodes CACNRNSYEQYF.

CDR3 nucleotide sequence: TGTGCCAGCAGCCACGGTCCGCGGGACCGCACAGATACGCAGTATTTT. Protein: CASSHGPRDRTDTQYF. The V and J genes are TRBV7-2 and TRBJ2-3, with D maybe TRBD2 (6 bases). The CDR3 has 16 residues. Trimming shortened V by 5 bases and J by 1 base, and 16 bases separated the two germline ends. Germline assignment: CDR1 SGHTA and CDR2 FQGNSA.

The chain employs TRBV4-2 and TRBJ2-2; weak D call: TRBD1 (6 bases). Germline lookup yields CDR1 LGHNA and CDR2 YNFKEQ. Trimming removed 0 bases at V and 5 bases at J, with 13 bases between. The CDR3 has 16 amino acids. The CDR3, as DNA: TGTGCCAGCAGCCAAGATTGGAGCCAGGGGACCGGGGAGCTGTTTTTT. Protein product: CASSQDWSQGTGELFF.